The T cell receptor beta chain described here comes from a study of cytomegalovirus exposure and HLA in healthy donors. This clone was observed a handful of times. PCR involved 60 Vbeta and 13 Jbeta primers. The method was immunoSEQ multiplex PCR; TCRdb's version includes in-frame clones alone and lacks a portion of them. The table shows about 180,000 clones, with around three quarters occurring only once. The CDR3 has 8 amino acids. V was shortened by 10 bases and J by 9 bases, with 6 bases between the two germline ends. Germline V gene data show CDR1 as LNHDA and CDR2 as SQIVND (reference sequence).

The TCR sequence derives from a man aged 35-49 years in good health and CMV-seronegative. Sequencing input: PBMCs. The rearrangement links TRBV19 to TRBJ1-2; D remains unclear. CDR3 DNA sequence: TGTGCCAAATCCAGCTACACCTTC. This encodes CAKSSYTF.